This TCR beta chain is from a study of cytomegalovirus exposure and HLA in healthy donors. Study background: Researchers found that less than 90% of about 400 genotyped donors fell within the Caucasian-associated ancestry cluster. The study's findings and limits: For most TCR beta V segments, an earlier analysis put the productive rate at about 87% or about 30% of the time.

Germline lookup yields CDR1 SGDLS and CDR2 YYNGEE. The length of the CDR3 is 13 residues. The V and J ends lost 5 bases and 4 bases respectively, with 11 bases between them. The PCR contained 60 Vbeta and 13 Jbeta primers. Measured with immunoSEQ multiplex PCR; TCRdb has only the in-frame clones, and not every one. The sample carries around 150,000 clones, approximately 79% recorded once. It was healthy bone marrow donors who served as donors. A remark on this clone: The antigen remains undetermined.

The source material was PBMCs. The rearrangement joins TRBV9 to TRBJ2-3; D may be TRBD1 (6 bases). This sequence was found in a man aged 35 to 55 in good health and CMV-seropositive. This CDR3 reads CASRGKGADTQYF. In DNA form, the CDR3 reads TGTGCCAGCAGGGGGAAGGGGGCAGATACGCAGTATTTT.